This T cell receptor beta chain was sequenced during a study of cytomegalovirus exposure and HLA in healthy donors. Study-level information: Drawn from HLA-typed donors, 80 million to 100 million unique TCRs were held in an early data release.

Trimming shortened V by 0 bases and J by 6 bases, and 12 bases separated the two germline ends. The CDR3 is 15 amino acids. The V gene's germline CDR1 is LNHNV and CDR2 YYDKDF (reference sequence). Study findings and constraints: About 87% or about 30% of the time was how often most TCR beta V segments were productive, according to an earlier analysis. One later analysis reportedly identified an Asian-associated ancestry cluster that showed fewer N-insertions than the roughly 620-donor mean.

Comments on this clone: Its antigen is still unknown.

PCR amplification relied on 60 Vbeta primers (plus 13 Jbeta primers). Using immunoSEQ multiplex PCR, the repertoire was profiled, and TCRdb retains in-frame clones only, with some absent. The table for this sample gives about 74,000 clones. Sequenced sample: PBMCs. The TCR originated in a female donor in good health and CMV-seropositive. The chain is built from TRBV15 and TRBJ2-4; a possible D gene is TRBD1 (6 bases). CDR3 in DNA: TGTGCCACCAGCAGAGAACAGGGTAGTGGAAACATTCAGTACTTC. Amino acids: CATSREQGSGNIQYF.